This TCR beta chain was found in a study of regulatory T cells in long-lasting Graves disease. Relying on iRepertoire HTBI primers and Arm-PCR of CDR3 regions, the team built TCR beta libraries. TCRdb recomputed calls from the multiplex PCR reads with MiXCR, one row per CDR3 protein. The repertoire holds about 240,000 distinct CDR3 sequences, with over 20% as singletons. This clonotype was counted ten times or more. The antigen remains undetermined. Study results and limitations: Repertoires from persistent disease leaned toward TRBV28, TRBJ1-2 and TRBJ2-5.

Trimming shortened V by 5 bases and J by 2 bases, and 12 bases separated the two germline ends. Germline V gene lookup returns CDR1 MNHEY and CDR2 SVGEGT. The CDR3 runs to 14 residues. Noted time point: newly diagnosed GD, antithyroid drugs for less than 3 months. The TCR library was made from RNA extracted from PBMCs. The receptor comes from a female donor with Graves disease. Specimen: peripheral blood mononuclear cells (PBMCs), collected at new diagnosis, from a patient treated with antithyroid drugs. The chain has TRBV6-2 or TRBV6-3 and TRBJ2-5, with D perhaps matching TRBD1 (6 bases). This CDR3 reads CASSEQGRQETQYF. The CDR3 nucleotides are TGTGCCAGCAGTGAACAGGGAAGGCAAGAGACCCAGTACTTC.